This T cell receptor (beta chain) was identified in a study of blood T cell repertoires in COVID-19. Study at large: Samples of COVID-19 (acute and convalescent) were obtained from the United States, Italy and Spain. Sources were T cells, B-cell-depleted T cells, or PBMCs; the material itself was cDNA or gDNA.

Original data processing: The assay estimated nucleated cells by amplifying reference gene primers. Profiling relied on immunoSEQ multiplex PCR, and the TCRdb table lists in-frame clones only, not all of them. V and J calls and clone size follow that table, whereas D and trimming were derived from the DNA. This table holds 170,000 or so clones, over 80% found once. This receptor was identified in a woman aged 60-75 years with acute or convalescent COVID-19. Sequencing was performed on peripheral blood.

CDR3 residues: CASSVPPGHLTDTQYF. CDR3 nucleotides: TGTGCCAGCAGCGTACCCCCGGGACACCTCACAGATACGCAGTATTTT. The chain has TRBV9 and TRBJ2-3; TRBD1 might be the D (6 bases). Trimming pared 1 base from V and 2 bases from J, leaving 14 bases between. The germline CDR1 and CDR2 sequences are SGDLS and YYNGEE. CDR3 length equals 16 residues.